The 30 T cell receptor beta chains below were found in one sample sequenced in a study of tacrolimus-resistant gene-edited T cells for transplant recipients. Data came from immunoSEQ multiplex PCR; TCRdb stores just in-frame clones and leaves some out. The repertoire holds some 850 clones, with approximately 34% as singletons. Noted treatment: CRISPR-Cas9 RNP knockout of FKBP12 using synthetic sgRNA#2. PBMCs were stimulated less than 7 hours with overlapping CMV pp65 and IE-1 peptide pools, then IFNgamma-secretion enriched. The cells had FKBP12 knocked out by Cas9 ribonucleoprotein electroporation on day 7. Enriched CMV-specific T cells were expanded in culture with recombinant human IL-7 and IL-15. Sequenced here: a CMV-specific product grown in culture, sampled from cells with FKBP12 knockout. The receptor source for this set is a human donor in good health, a blood donor.

The genes are TRBV30 and TRBJ1-1; D may be TRBD1 (6 bases). The CDR3 covers 12 residues. Germline CDR1 is GTSNPN and CDR2 is SVGIG (reference sequence). Trimming shortened V by 5 bases and J by 5 bases, and 12 bases separated the two germline ends. The CDR3, as DNA: TGTGCCTGGGGAGGGGGGAGGACTGAAGCTTTCTTT. Residues: CAWGGGRTEAFF.

This clone rates as large (0.1 to 1%). V gene TRBV5-1 combines with J gene TRBJ2-1; no reliable D call. Between the trimmed V and J ends, which lost 4 bases and 7 bases, there was a span of 6 bases. Germline V lookup: CDR1 SGHRS, CDR2 YFSETQ. The CDR3 runs to 11 residues. This CDR3 reads CASSGENEQFF. The CDR3 nucleotides read TGCGCCAGCAGCGGAGAGAATGAGCAGTTCTTC.

Sample share makes this clone medium-sized. The rearrangement uses TRBV6-5 and TRBJ1-3; D is ambiguous. The germline V gene has CDR1 MNHEY and CDR2 SVGAGI. This CDR3 contains 14 residues. The V end lost 10 bases, the J end lost 0 bases, and 13 bases lay between the germline ends. The CDR3 DNA follows: TGTGCCACCACTCGGGCTTACTCTGGAAACACCATATATTTT. The encoded protein is CATTRAYSGNTIYF.

This clone is termed medium-sized. The chain carries TRBV6-6 and TRBJ1-6; D is ambiguous. This CDR3 is 15 amino acids long. Deletions cut 5 bases from V and 2 bases from J, with 10 bases between. Germline V lookup: CDR1 MNHNY, CDR2 SVGAGI (reference sequence). CDR3 residues: CASSPESTYNSPLHF. In DNA, the CDR3 is TGTGCCAGCAGTCCCGAGAGCACCTATAATTCACCCCTCCACTTT.

The chain is built from TRBV4-2 and TRBJ1-2, with 8 bases that match TRBD1. Germline trimming cut 4 bases from V and 6 bases from J; bases unmatched to any gene: 10. Germline V gene data show CDR1 as LGHNA and CDR2 as YNFKEQ. The CDR3 has 15 residues. CDR3 nucleotide sequence: TGTGCCAGCAGCCCTCTGGGGACAGGTGTAGATGGCTACACCTTC. This encodes CASSPLGTGVDGYTF.

The chain has TRBV6-5 and TRBJ1-3; a possible D gene is TRBD1 (5 bases). The V and J ends lost 10 bases and 4 bases respectively, with 14 bases between them. The CDR3 runs 13 residues. In germline, CDR1 is MNHEY, CDR2 SVGAGI. The CDR3 spells CATEGFSGNTIYF. The CDR3 region has the DNA TGTGCCACCGAGGGGTTCTCAGGAAACACCATATATTTT.

The chain links TRBV6-5 to TRBJ1-5; weak D call: TRBD1 (5 bases). The length of the CDR3 is 15 residues. The germline V and J ends were trimmed by 2 bases and 2 bases, with 10 bases remaining between them. Germline V gene sequence: CDR1 MNHEY, CDR2 SVGAGI. This chain's CDR3 is CASSYMGLGNQPQHF. CDR3 coding DNA: TGTGCCAGCAGTTACATGGGACTGGGCAATCAGCCCCAGCATTTT.

This chain connects TRBV12-5 to TRBJ1-1; maybe TRBD1 (6 bases). The V end lost 7 bases, the J end lost 2 bases, and 11 bases lay between the germline ends. The germline V gene encodes CDR1 LGHNT and CDR2 FRNRAP. The length of the CDR3 is 13 residues. The CDR3 bases are TGTGCTAGTGCCGAACAGGGTAACACTGAAGCTTTCTTT. It translates to CASAEQGNTEAFF.

The CDR3 here is CASTEFTGQGAGSPLHF. As DNA, the CDR3 is TGCGCCAGCACCGAATTTACTGGACAGGGGGCGGGTTCACCCCTCCACTTT. The chain uses TRBV10-2 and TRBJ1-6; 11 nucleotides align to TRBD1. CDR1 is WSHSY and CDR2 is SAAADI in the germline V gene. J was trimmed by 9 bases and V by 7 bases; bases with no gene match: 14. This CDR3 is 17 amino acids long.

Judged by abundance, this clone is large. This chain connects TRBV6-2 or TRBV6-3 to TRBJ2-1, with 8 bases fitting TRBD2. The CDR3 runs 16 residues. Germline assignment: CDR1 MNHEY and CDR2 SVGEGT. V shed 7 bases, J shed 5 bases, and the junction held 13 bases outside the gene matches. The CDR3 bases are TGTGCCAGCACCCCCCAGCGGGGGTCGGAAAACAATGAGCAGTTCTTC. Amino acids: CASTPQRGSENNEQFF.

The chain links TRBV7-6 to TRBJ2-1; D may correspond to TRBD1 or TRBD2 (6 bases each). Germline CDR1 SGHVS, CDR2 FNYEAQ. The CDR3 is 13 amino acids. V shed 1 base and J shed 9 bases, with 10 bases lying between them. The CDR3 sequence is CASSLVGGGEQFF. CDR3 sequence (DNA): TGTGCCAGCAGCTTAGTAGGGGGAGGTGAGCAGTTCTTC. The full variable domain, completed using reference TRBV7-6 and TRBJ2-1, is GAGVSQSPRYKVTKRGQDVALRCDPISGHVSLYWYRQALGQGPEFLTYFNYEAQQDKSGLPNDRFSAERPEGSISTLTIQRTEQRDSAMYRCASSLVGGGEQFFGPGTRLTVL.

This clone is judged medium-sized. V usage is TRBV30 and J usage is TRBJ1-1; D is perhaps TRBD1 (6 bases). Germline CDR1 and CDR2: GTSNPN and SVGIG (reference sequence). Deletions cut 2 bases from V and 9 bases from J, with 10 bases between. The CDR3 has 11 amino acids. CDR3 region: CAWSQQGKAFF. Here the CDR3 DNA reads TGTGCCTGGAGTCAACAGGGAAAAGCTTTCTTT. The full variable domain, with the rest looked up from reference TRBV30 and TRBJ1-1, is SQTIHQWPATLVQPVGSPLSLECTVEGTSNPNLYWYRQAAGRGLQLLFYSVGIGQISSEVPQNLSASRPQDRQFILSSKKLLLSDSGFYLCAWSQQGKAFFGQGTRLTVV.

J is TRBJ1-4 and V is TRBV29-1; 8 nucleotides agree with TRBD1. The CDR3 extends over 16 amino acids. Germline CDR1 SQVTM, CDR2 ANQGSEA. J was trimmed by 7 bases and V by 3 bases; bases with no gene match: 13. CDR3: CSVEETAGGLGEKLFF. CDR3 sequence (DNA): TGCAGCGTTGAGGAGACTGCAGGGGGCCTAGGTGAAAAACTGTTTTTT.

By share of the sample, this clone is large. The chain links TRBV6-6 to TRBJ1-6; TRBD1 is a possible D gene (6 bases). V was cut by 1 base and J by 7 bases, with 11 bases left in between. CDR1 is MNHNY and CDR2 is SVGAGI in the germline V gene (reference sequence). This CDR3 comprises 15 residues. CDR3 sequence reads: CASSYFQGRNSPLHF. The CDR3 nucleotides are TGTGCCAGCAGTTACTTCCAGGGGCGGAATTCACCCCTCCACTTT.

V usage is TRBV6-4 and J usage is TRBJ2-3, with no clear D. Germline assignment: CDR1 MRHNA and CDR2 SNTAGT. Trimming left V 5 bases short and J 2 bases short, with 11 bases between. There are 14 residues in the CDR3. CDR3 residues: CASSTGRDTDTQYF. CDR3 nucleotide sequence: TGTGCCAGCAGTACCGGACGAGACACAGATACGCAGTATTTT.

This clone was found a few times. The CDR3 reads CASSEGSSSYNEQFF. The CDR3 DNA follows: TGCGCCAGCAGTGAAGGGTCTAGCTCCTACAATGAGCAGTTCTTC. The chain has TRBV10-2 and TRBJ2-1; D remains ambiguous. This CDR3 comprises 15 residues. The germline V gene encodes CDR1 WSHSY and CDR2 SAAADI. V was shortened by 3 bases and J by 0 bases, with 9 bases between the two germline ends.

This clone has only a few counts. The chain carries TRBV28 and TRBJ2-1; D gene unclear. The CDR3 has 14 residues. Germline CDR1 and CDR2: MDHEN and SYDVKM. Between the trimmed V and J ends, which lost 7 bases and 10 bases, there was a span of 20 bases. CDR3 nucleotides: TGTGCCAGCACTGATTCGACGCTCGTCTGGGAGCAGTTCTTC. Translation gives CASTDSTLVWEQFF.

The CDR3 region has the DNA TGTGCCAGCAGCTTGGGACAGAGCGAAAAACTGTTTTTT. Translating it yields CASSLGQSEKLFF. The chain employs TRBV7-9 and TRBJ1-4; 7 bases align to TRBD1. Germline V gene lookup returns CDR1 SEHNR and CDR2 FQNEAQ (reference sequence). The CDR3 totals 13 residues. V was pared by 3 bases and J by 8 bases, with 3 bases of the junction left unmatched.

By share of the sample, this clone is medium-sized. The chain couples TRBV12-3 or TRBV12-4 to TRBJ1-5; 7 nucleotides line up with TRBD1. This CDR3 has 13 residues. Trimming cost V 2 bases and J 7 bases; bases outside gene matches: 2. CDR3 sequence: CASSLQGDQPQHF. Written as DNA, the CDR3 is TGTGCCAGCAGTTTACAGGGGGACCAGCCCCAGCATTTT.

Comment on this clone: At one end, the junction sequence differs from germline, possibly due to a read error. V usage is TRBV6-6 and J usage is TRBJ2-7; D might be TRBD2 (5 bases). CDR1 and CDR2 from the germline V gene are MNHNY and SVGAGI (reference sequence). This CDR3 has 13 residues. The CDR3 DNA sequence: TGTGCCAGCACCCTTCTAGAGGGCGGCGAGGCGTCCTTC. As protein: CASTLLEGGEASF.

The V gene is TRBV5-1, the J gene TRBJ2-3, with 9 bases that match TRBD2. This CDR3 region has 18 residues. J gave up 0 bases and V 4 bases, and 12 bases lay outside the gene matches. Germline-derived CDR1 and CDR2 are SGHRS and YFSETQ. CDR3 coding DNA: TGCGCCAGCAGCCAGCGGGGGGCCGGCTGGAGTAGCACAGATACGCAGTATTTT. Translation: CASSQRGAGWSSTDTQYF.

The J gene is TRBJ2-7, the V gene TRBV10-3; TRBD2 agrees at 7 bases. After removal of 4 bases from V and 7 bases from J, the junction contained 1 base not matched to a gene. Germline V gene sequence: CDR1 ENHRY, CDR2 SYGVKD. This CDR3 is 11 amino acids long. CDR3 sequence reads: CAISGGGEQYF. DNA of the CDR3: TGTGCCATCAGTGGGGGGGGAGAGCAGTACTTC.

The chain has TRBV10-3 and TRBJ1-2, with 8 bases identical to TRBD1. Germline CDR1 ENHRY, CDR2 SYGVKD. There are 18 residues in the CDR3. Trimming at V came to 5 bases and at J to 5 bases, leaving 19 bases not matched to a gene. The CDR3 sequence: CAISPGDLGQGHSYGYTF. The CDR3, as DNA: TGTGCCATCAGTCCGGGGGATCTAGGACAGGGCCATTCATATGGCTACACCTTC.

This clone was counted a few times. The sample contains more than one DNA sequence encoding this CDR3. CDR3 nucleotide sequence: TGCGCCAGCAGCCAACAACTAAATCAGCCCCAGCATTTT. Translating gives CASSQQLNQPQHF. This chain joins TRBV4-3 and TRBJ1-5; D is unresolved. The V end lost 2 bases, the J end lost 4 bases, and 6 bases lay between the germline ends. The length of the CDR3 is 13 residues. The germline V gene has CDR1 LGHNA and CDR2 YSLEER.

The rearrangement links TRBV28 to TRBJ1-2, with TRBD1 as a possible D gene (5 bases). Germline assignment: CDR1 MDHEN and CDR2 SYDVKM. V lost 10 bases and J 6 bases, leaving 15 bases between the germline ends. The CDR3 contains 12 residues. DNA of the CDR3: TGTGCCACCGAGGTAGGGGTCAATGGCTACACCTTC. Translated, it gives CATEVGVNGYTF.

This clone is labeled as medium-sized. V usage is TRBV25-1 and J usage is TRBJ1-2; 11 positions agree with TRBD1. This CDR3 has 16 amino acids. V lost 2 bases and J lost 2; bases outside the gene matches: 4. Germline lookup yields CDR1 MGHDK and CDR2 SYGVNS. CDR3 coding DNA: TGTGCCAGCAGTGAACCTGGGGACAGGGGGAACTATGGCTACACCTTC. It codes for CASSEPGDRGNYGYTF.

The genes are TRBV19 and TRBJ1-6; D is undetermined. This CDR3 is 13 amino acids long. The germline V and J ends were trimmed by 5 bases and 10 bases, with 12 bases remaining between them. Germline V gene sequence: CDR1 LNHDA, CDR2 SQIVND (reference sequence). The CDR3 sequence is CASSGKRASPLHF. The DNA for the CDR3 is TGTGCCAGTAGTGGGAAGCGAGCCTCACCCCTCCACTTT.

This clone was seen more than once but under ten times. The V call is TRBV12-3 or TRBV12-4, the J call TRBJ1-2, with a tentative D call TRBD1 (6 bases). This CDR3 contains 12 residues. V was pared by 7 bases and J by 5 bases, with 11 bases between. CDR3 region: CASTGTLYGYTF. The CDR3 DNA reads TGTGCCAGCACTGGGACATTGTATGGCTACACCTTC.

This clone was counted a single time. The chain couples TRBV6-5 to TRBJ1-2, with 9 nucleotides matching TRBD1. J was trimmed by 2 bases and V by 8 bases; bases with no gene match: 9. The CDR3 runs to 15 residues. Germline V gene lookup returns CDR1 MNHEY and CDR2 SVGAGI. This CDR3 reads CASHRGQGANYGYTF. DNA for the CDR3: TGTGCCAGCCATAGGGGACAGGGCGCCAACTATGGCTACACCTTC.

This chain links TRBV6-2 or TRBV6-3 with TRBJ2-7; 7 bases fit TRBD2. Germline V gene sequence: CDR1 MNHEY, CDR2 SVGEGT. The CDR3 extends over 17 amino acids. Trimming cost V 2 bases and J 1 base; bases outside gene matches: 11. The CDR3 nucleotides are TGTGCCAGCAGTTACCTTTTGGGGGGGTTTGAGTCCTACGAGCAGTACTTC. It encodes CASSYLLGGFESYEQYF.